The sequence of this T cell receptor beta chain was determined in a study of immune cell composition in non-small cell lung cancer. Study findings and constraints: Tumour-associated clones >0.5% occurred in approximately 32% of adenocarcinomas, 75% of squamous. Smoking pack-years did not significantly correlate with tumour TCR-beta clonality. Top 10 clone scores and clonality were higher in squamous than adenocarcinoma.

DNA was extracted from unsorted cell suspensions stored frozen. From germline, CDR1 is SGDLS and CDR2 YYNGEE. Germline trimming cut 1 base from V and 1 base from J; bases unmatched to any gene: 0. CDR3 length: 15 residues. A remark on this clone: Its target is unknown.

Measured with immunoSEQ multiplex PCR; TCRdb has only the in-frame clones, and not every one. The sample has 8,000 or so clones; around 80% are singletons. V gene TRBV9 combines with J gene TRBJ2-2; 8 bases agree with TRBD2. The sample was lung tumor tissue. This sequence was found in a human donor with non-small cell lung cancer. This chain's CDR3 is CASSVTSGNTGELFF. The CDR3 DNA reads TGTGCCAGCAGCGTAACTAGCGGGAACACCGGGGAGCTGTTTTTT.